The 28 T cell receptor beta chains listed next were all sequenced from one sample in a study of siplizumab effects on memory and regulatory T cells (dated by TCRdb to between 2017 and 2020). For these receptors, no antigen is known. Cells from the mixed lymphocyte reactions were cocultured for 6 days at 37 degrees C. Library preparation used the immunoSEQ multiplex PCR assay. The immuneACCESS repertoire file appears here via TCRdb, limited to in-frame rearrangements. These files lack a portion of the clones; in checked studies, under half of the deficit traces to unresolved V genes, and the cause of the others is not known. This sample lists approximately 16,000 clones; over 40% were detected once. Jointly, the top ten make up about 7.8% of the sample. Specimen: CFSE-low (dividing) CD4+ T cells sorted from an allogeneic mixed lymphocyte reaction. These receptors were collected from a human donor in good health; the cells came from an allogeneic mixed lymphocyte reaction. Some clones in this sample may be carry-over from other donors' samples.

By proportion, this clone is medium-sized (0.01 to 0.1%). The genes are TRBV19 and TRBJ2-1; 8 bases are shared with TRBD2. Germline V gene data show CDR1 as LNHDA and CDR2 as SQIVND (reference sequence). There are 15 residues in the CDR3. The trim removed 3 bases at V and 4 bases at J, leaving 5 bases unmatched. CDR3 DNA: TGTGCCAGTAGTATTGCTAGCGGGCCTTACAATGAGCAGTTCTTC. Its protein product is CASSIASGPYNEQFF.

In this sample, this clone is medium-sized. The chain joins TRBV6-1 to TRBJ2-1; 11 positions match TRBD2. This CDR3 has 15 residues. Germline V gives CDR1 MNHNS, CDR2 SASEGT. V was clipped by 2 bases and J by 8 bases; unmatched bases: 5. This CDR3 is CASSETSGRFDEQFF. The CDR3 DNA reads as TGTGCCAGCAGTGAAACTAGCGGGAGATTCGATGAGCAGTTCTTC.

This rearrangement joins TRBV9 to TRBJ2-3, with 7 bases fitting TRBD2. After removal of 7 bases from V and 0 bases from J, the junction contained 8 bases not matched to a gene. This CDR3 has 15 amino acids. The V gene's germline CDR1 is SGDLS and CDR2 YYNGEE. CDR3 region: CASGSRGYSTDTQYF. CDR3 coding DNA: TGTGCCAGCGGATCGCGGGGGTATAGCACAGATACGCAGTATTTT. The full variable domain, completed using reference TRBV9 and TRBJ2-3, is DSGVTQTPKHLITATGQRVTLRCSPRSGDLSVYWYQQSLDQGLQFLIQYYNGEERAKGNILERFSAQQFPDLHSELNLSSLELGDSALYFCASGSRGYSTDTQYFGPGTRLTVL.

CDR3 bases: TGTGCCAGTTCGGGACAGGGAATATATGGCTACACCTTC. This gives the protein CASSGQGIYGYTF. The chain combines TRBV19 with TRBJ1-2, with TRBD1 identical over 9 bases. Germline V CDR1 and CDR2: LNHDA, SQIVND (reference sequence). J gave up 5 bases and V 8 bases, and 6 bases lay outside the gene matches. The CDR3 length is 13 residues.

This sequence joins TRBV10-1 and TRBJ1-2; perhaps TRBD1 as D (6 bases). V lost 3 bases and J 2 bases, leaving 13 bases between the germline ends. Germline V CDR1 and CDR2: WNHNN, SYGVQD (reference sequence). This CDR3 is 15 amino acids long. As DNA, the CDR3 is TGCGCCAGCAGTGATGTACAGGGAGAAAACTATGGCTACACCTTC. As protein: CASSDVQGENYGYTF.

This clone was observed a handful of times. V and J are TRBV5-4 and TRBJ2-3; 10 nucleotides align to TRBD2. The CDR3 is 15 amino acids. V lost 5 bases and J lost 3; bases outside the gene matches: 6. The germline V gene has CDR1 SGHNT and CDR2 YYREEE (reference sequence). CDR3 residues: CASRTLAGGTDTQYF. The CDR3 DNA reads as TGTGCCAGCAGAACCTTAGCGGGAGGTACAGATACGCAGTATTTT.

The chain uses TRBV7-2 and TRBJ2-1; 11 positions agree with TRBD2. Germline assignment: CDR1 SGHTA and CDR2 FQGNSA. This CDR3 is built from 19 residues. V trimming: 5 bases; J trimming: 0 bases; junction bases outside the gene matches: 12. The CDR3 reads CASSPLGTSGRSSYNEQFF. Here the CDR3 DNA reads TGTGCCAGCAGCCCCCTTGGGACTAGCGGCCGGAGCTCCTACAATGAGCAGTTCTTC.

The chain recombines TRBV18 with TRBJ2-5, with D perhaps given as TRBD1 or TRBD2 (5 bases each). From germline, CDR1 is KGHSH and CDR2 LQKENI. The CDR3 spans 13 residues. Trimming took 4 bases from V and 1 from J, leaving 7 bases between them. DNA of the CDR3: TGTGCCAGCTCACGGGACGTCCAAGAGACCCAGTACTTC. This sequence encodes CASSRDVQETQYF.

The chain has TRBV6-6 and TRBJ2-7; 7 positions match TRBD1. The CDR3 is made up of 16 amino acids. The trim removed 4 bases at V and 5 bases at J, leaving 14 bases unmatched. The germline CDR1 and CDR2 sequences are MNHNY and SVGAGI (reference sequence). DNA of the CDR3: TGTGCCAGCAGTTCAGCCGACAGGGTAGGTTCCAACGAGCAGTACTTC. It is translated as CASSSADRVGSNEQYF.

This clone was seen only a few times. This chain links TRBV7-1 with TRBJ1-3, with D possibly TRBD1 on 5 matching bases. TRBV7-1 is filed as an ORF, its function uncertain. This CDR3 is 14 amino acids long. V was trimmed by 5 bases and J by 0 bases, leaving 8 bases between them. The CDR3 is CASSRGFSGNTIYF. DNA for the CDR3: TGTGCCAGCAGCCGGGGGTTCTCTGGAAACACCATATATTTT.

This sequence joins TRBV15 and TRBJ2-1; tentatively, D is TRBD2 (5 bases). The CDR3 covers 13 residues. Germline loops: CDR1 LNHNV, CDR2 YYDKDF (reference sequence). V was shortened by 2 bases and J by 7 bases, with 9 bases between the two germline ends. The CDR3 region is CATSRLLVNEQFF. The CDR3 nucleotides are TGTGCCACCAGCAGACTACTAGTAAATGAGCAGTTCTTC.

CDR3 DNA sequence: TGCGCCAGCAGTGAGTCGACTAGCGGGAGGTCAGAGACCCAGTACTTC. Translation: CASSESTSGRSETQYF. The V call is TRBV10-1, the J call TRBJ2-5; TRBD2 matches 13 bases. With 0 bases clipped from V and 4 bases from J, the junction kept 2 bases outside the gene matches. CDR1 is WNHNN and CDR2 is SYGVQD in the germline V gene (reference sequence). This CDR3 spans 16 amino acids.

In its sample, this clone is medium-sized (0.01 to 0.1%). The same CDR3 also results from other DNA sequences found in this sample. This rearrangement joins TRBV2 to TRBJ2-5; 7 bases agree with TRBD1. The CDR3 has 12 amino acids. Germline CDR1 is SNHLY and CDR2 is FYNNEI. Trimming removed 8 bases from V and 9 bases from J; junction bases left unmatched: 9. In DNA form, the CDR3 reads TGTGCCAGCGCAGGGGGAATAGGTTCCCAGTACTTC. It is translated as CASAGGIGSQYF.

The chain combines TRBV2 with TRBJ2-1; D may be TRBD1 (6 bases). The germline V and J ends were trimmed by 7 bases and 1 base, with 17 bases remaining between them. This CDR3 has 16 amino acids. CDR1 is SNHLY and CDR2 is FYNNEI in the germline V gene. The CDR3 reads CASTGAALVSYNEQFF. In nucleotides, the CDR3 is TGTGCCAGCACAGGGGCGGCCCTGGTTTCCTACAATGAGCAGTTCTTC. Full variable domain (outside the CDR3, taken from reference TRBV2 and TRBJ2-1): EPEVTQTPSHQVTQMGQEVILRCVPISNHLYFYWYRQILGQKVEFLVSFYNNEISEKSEIFDDQFSVERPDGSNFTLKIRSTKLEDSAMYFCASTGAALVSYNEQFFGPGTRLTVL.

There are a few counts of this clone. J is TRBJ2-7 and V is TRBV19; 8 bases map to TRBD1. The V segment lost 6 bases and the J segment 3 bases; nucleotides outside the gene matches: 4. This CDR3 spans 13 amino acids. Germline V gene data show CDR1 as LNHDA and CDR2 as SQIVND (reference sequence). CDR3 nucleotide sequence: TGTGCCAGTAGATCCACAGGGGGCTACGAGCAGTACTTC. Its protein is CASRSTGGYEQYF.

The chain couples TRBV25-1 to TRBJ1-2; tentatively, D is TRBD1 (5 bases). This CDR3 is 15 amino acids long. V lost 1 base, J lost 8 bases, and 17 bases lay in between. The germline CDR1 and CDR2 sequences are MGHDK and SYGVNS. DNA of the CDR3: TGTGCCAGCAGTGAATCACGGGGCCTCGTGGGGGGCTACACCTTC. Translation gives CASSESRGLVGGYTF.

V and J are TRBV15 and TRBJ2-3; 13 nucleotides agree with TRBD2. The ends lost 0 bases at V and 3 bases at J; junction bases unmatched: 3. Per germline, CDR1 LNHNV and CDR2 YYDKDF (reference sequence). The CDR3 loop spans 17 amino acids. The CDR3, as DNA: TGTGCCACCAGCAGAGATGGGACTAGCGGGACTACAGATACGCAGTATTTT. Its protein product is CATSRDGTSGTTDTQYF.

The rearrangement joins TRBV7-9 to TRBJ2-3; perhaps D is TRBD1 or TRBD2 (5 bases each). This CDR3 is built from 14 residues. With 5 bases removed from V and 6 bases from J, the gap between germline ends came to 15 bases. Germline V gives CDR1 SEHNR, CDR2 FQNEAQ (reference sequence). The CDR3 sequence: CASSATRGVDTQYF. DNA of the CDR3: TGTGCCAGCAGCGCAACTAGGGGAGTGGATACGCAGTATTTT.

This chain uses TRBV6-1 with TRBJ2-7, with D perhaps matching TRBD1 or TRBD2 (5 bases each). V lost 6 bases to trimming and J lost 4 bases, with 16 bases between them. The CDR3 length is 14 residues. CDR1 MNHNS and CDR2 SASEGT come from the germline V gene. In DNA, the CDR3 is TGTGCCAGCAGACAACGGGGCGAGAGGTACGAGCAGTACTTC. This encodes CASRQRGERYEQYF.

The CDR3 DNA sequence: TGTGCCAGCAGTTCGCTGGATGAGCAGTTCTTC. Its protein product is CASSSLDEQFF. This chain links TRBV6-1 with TRBJ2-1; D not certain. The CDR3 runs 11 residues. Trimming took 5 bases from V and 8 from J, leaving 7 bases between them. The V gene's germline CDR1 is MNHNS and CDR2 SASEGT.

About this clone itself: Since a much larger clone is just one base distant, this may be a read error. The V call is TRBV4-2, the J call TRBJ2-2, with TRBD2 as a possible D gene (7 bases). This CDR3 spans 16 amino acids. CDR1 LGHNA and CDR2 YNFKEQ come from the germline V gene. Trimming cost V 1 base and J 4 bases, with 13 bases left between them. CDR3 coding DNA: TGTGCCAGCAGCCAAGGGGAGGGGGGCGTCACCGGGGAGCTGTTTTTT. Its translation is CASSQGEGGVTGELFF.

V usage is TRBV9 and J usage is TRBJ2-3, with 10 bases aligning to TRBD1. The CDR3 runs to 16 residues. Germline trimming cut 3 bases from V and 6 bases from J; bases unmatched to any gene: 10. Germline V CDR1 and CDR2: SGDLS, YYNGEE. The CDR3 loop reads CASSATGTGVLDTQYF. For the CDR3, the DNA is TGTGCCAGCAGCGCAACCGGGACAGGGGTGTTGGATACGCAGTATTTT.

The J gene is TRBJ2-5, the V gene TRBV7-9; D is uncertain. The end of the DNA fits TRBJ2-7 better, so the J call may be wrong. Germline CDR1 and CDR2: SEHNR and FQNEAQ (reference sequence). The CDR3 is made up of 15 amino acids. The CDR3 sequence is CASSLVLGRSYEQYF. Here the CDR3 DNA reads TGTGCCAGCAGCTTAGTCTTGGGCAGGAGCTACGAGCAGTACTTC.

By proportion, this clone is medium-sized (0.01 to 0.1%). The V call is TRBV7-8, the J call TRBJ1-5; TRBD1 might be the D (5 bases). V lost 8 bases and J 3 bases, leaving 14 bases between the germline ends. The germline V gene encodes CDR1 SGHVS and CDR2 FQNEAQ. This CDR3 comprises 14 residues. The CDR3 DNA reads TGTGCCAGCGGGGCAGCGGGCTCCAATCAGCCCCAGCATTTT. It is translated as CASGAAGSNQPQHF.

This clone was seen at least ten times. V is TRBV9 and J is TRBJ1-2; D not certain. This CDR3 region has 14 residues. CDR1 SGDLS and CDR2 YYNGEE come from the germline V gene. The V gene lost 0 bases and the J gene lost 8 bases, with 14 bases spanning the gap. The CDR3 reads CASSVGEDWAGYTF. The CDR3 DNA is TGTGCCAGCAGCGTAGGGGAAGACTGGGCCGGCTACACCTTC.

This chain connects TRBV7-2 to TRBJ2-7, with 9 bases identical to TRBD1. V shed 2 bases and J 5 bases; nucleotides not matched to a gene: 13. There are 17 residues in the CDR3. From germline, CDR1 is SGHTA and CDR2 FQGNSA. The CDR3: CASSLSAVGTGLDEQYF. DNA for the CDR3: TGTGCCAGCAGCTTATCCGCCGTCGGGACAGGGCTTGACGAGCAGTACTTC.

By sample share, this clone is medium-sized (0.01 to 0.1%). The V gene is TRBV11-2, the J gene TRBJ2-2; D is unresolved. V gave up 0 bases and J gave up 4 bases, with 6 bases separating them. There are 14 residues in the CDR3. Germline loops: CDR1 SGHAT, CDR2 FQNNGV. CDR3 nucleotide sequence: TGTGCCAGCAGCTTAGAGGTGATCACCGGGGAGCTGTTTTTT. Translated: CASSLEVITGELFF.

The rearrangement joins TRBV4-1 to TRBJ1-4; 8 bases map to TRBD1. From germline, CDR1 is MGHRA and CDR2 YSYEKL. With 4 bases clipped from V and 0 bases from J, the junction kept 4 bases outside the gene matches. The CDR3 consists of 16 residues. The CDR3 region is CASSRQGRATNEKLFF. Here the CDR3 DNA reads TGCGCCAGCAGCCGACAGGGGAGGGCAACTAATGAAAAACTGTTTTTT.